Sequencing of this T cell receptor (beta chain) was carried out in a study of multiple sclerosis patients with progressive multifocal leukoencephalopathy. The CDR3 runs 17 residues. The germline V and J ends were trimmed by 0 bases and 6 bases, with 19 bases remaining between them. Germline lookup yields CDR1 MGHRA and CDR2 YSYEKL. Time point of the sample: time of PML onset. Using immunoSEQ multiplex PCR, the repertoire was profiled, and TCRdb retains in-frame clones only, with some absent. The sample consists of tens of thousands of clones, more than 70% of them appearing once. The chain combines TRBV4-1 with TRBJ2-3; no reliable D call. This sequence was found in a woman in her twenties or thirties with progressive multifocal leukoencephalopathy. Sequencing was performed on PBMCs, taken from a patient treated with natalizumab. In DNA, the CDR3 is TGCGCCAGCAGCCAAGATAATGTCGCTTTCGGGTTCGATACGCAGTATTTT. This encodes CASSQDNVAFGFDTQYF.